This TCR beta chain was captured in a study of blood T cells in healthy people across ages. V was cut by 4 bases and J by 5 bases, with 15 bases left in between. The length of the CDR3 is 14 residues. The germline V gene has CDR1 SGDLS and CDR2 YYNGEE. A second roughly 6 to 12 cycle PCR used barcoded and J-beta primers. MiXCR, applied by TCRdb to the 5' RACE reads, yields one record per CDR3 protein. The sample consists of more than 500,000 distinct CDR3 sequences, roughly 28% of them appearing once. Every participating donor contributed around 9.5 milliliters of peripheral blood through a draw. V gene TRBV9 combines with J gene TRBJ2-5; D remains unclear. The sequenced sample was blood. The sequence came from a woman in her 70s in good health. The CDR3 sequence: CASSSYSEGETQYF. In DNA, the CDR3 is TGTGCCAGCAGCTCCTACTCCGAAGGGGAGACCCAGTACTTC.